This TCR beta chain was found in a study of T cell responses to AZD1222 COVID-19 vaccine. Study results and caveats: Two AZD1222 doses significantly raised spike-specific TCR breadth and depth over controls.

In regard to this clone: Its target is not known.

This CDR3 is built from 16 residues. Germline assignment: CDR1 KGHSH and CDR2 LQKENI. With 6 bases removed from V and 0 bases from J, the gap between germline ends came to 15 bases. The repertoire was sequenced with immunoSEQ multiplex PCR; TCRdb's copy has only in-frame clones and lacks some. The table has 110,000 to 150,000 clones, about nine tenths seen once; the top ten hold less than 2%. This TCR derives from an adult who received the AZD1222 COVID-19 vaccine. Sequencing was performed on peripheral blood, taken 28 days after the second AZD1222 dose. The rearrangement links TRBV18 to TRBJ1-5, with D unclear. Here the CDR3 reads CASSPGRIVSNQPQHF. The DNA of the CDR3 is TGTGCCAGCTCCCCCGGACGGATCGTTAGCAATCAGCCCCAGCATTTT.